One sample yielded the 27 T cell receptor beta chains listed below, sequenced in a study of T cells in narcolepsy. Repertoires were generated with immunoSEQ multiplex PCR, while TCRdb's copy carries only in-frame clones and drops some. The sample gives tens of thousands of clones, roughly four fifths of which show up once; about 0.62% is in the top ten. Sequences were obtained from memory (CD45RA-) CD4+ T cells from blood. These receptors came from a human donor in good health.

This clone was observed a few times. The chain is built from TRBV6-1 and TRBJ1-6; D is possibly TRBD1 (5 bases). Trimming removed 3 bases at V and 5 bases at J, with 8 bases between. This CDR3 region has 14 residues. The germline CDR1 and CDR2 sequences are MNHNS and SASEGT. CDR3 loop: CASSDGTDNSPLHF. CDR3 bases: TGTGCCAGCAGTGACGGGACGGATAATTCACCCCTCCACTTT.

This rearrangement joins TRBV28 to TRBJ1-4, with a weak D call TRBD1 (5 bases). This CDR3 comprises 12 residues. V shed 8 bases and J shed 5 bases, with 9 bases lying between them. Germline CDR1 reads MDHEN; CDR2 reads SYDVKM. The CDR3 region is CASRAGNEKLFF. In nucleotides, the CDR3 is TGTGCCAGCCGGGCAGGGAATGAAAAACTGTTTTTT.

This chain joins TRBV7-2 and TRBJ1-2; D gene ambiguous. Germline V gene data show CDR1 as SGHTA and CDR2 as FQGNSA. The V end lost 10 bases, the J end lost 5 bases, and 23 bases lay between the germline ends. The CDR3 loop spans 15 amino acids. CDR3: CATKDGPRGRYGYTF. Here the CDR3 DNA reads TGTGCCACCAAAGACGGGCCTCGTGGGAGGTATGGCTACACCTTC.

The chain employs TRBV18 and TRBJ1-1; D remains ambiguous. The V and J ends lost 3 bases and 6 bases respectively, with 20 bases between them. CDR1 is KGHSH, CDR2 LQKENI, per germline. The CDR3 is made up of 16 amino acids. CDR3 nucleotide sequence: TGTGCCAGCTCACCCCTGGCCAACCCGGATATCGCTGAAGCTTTCTTT. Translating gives CASSPLANPDIAEAFF.

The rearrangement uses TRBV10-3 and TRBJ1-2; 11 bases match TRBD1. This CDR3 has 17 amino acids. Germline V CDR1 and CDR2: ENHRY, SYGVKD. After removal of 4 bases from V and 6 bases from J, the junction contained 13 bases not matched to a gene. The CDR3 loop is CAISGGQGEVRLHGYTF. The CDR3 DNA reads TGTGCCATCAGTGGGGGACAGGGGGAGGTTCGGTTGCATGGCTACACCTTC.

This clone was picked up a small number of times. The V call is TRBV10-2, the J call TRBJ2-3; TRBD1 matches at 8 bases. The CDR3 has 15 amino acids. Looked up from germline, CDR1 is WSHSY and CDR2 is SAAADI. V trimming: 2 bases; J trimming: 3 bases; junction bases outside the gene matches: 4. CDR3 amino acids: CASSEPGGLTDTQYF. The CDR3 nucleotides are TGCGCCAGCAGTGAGCCAGGGGGCTTGACAGATACGCAGTATTTT.

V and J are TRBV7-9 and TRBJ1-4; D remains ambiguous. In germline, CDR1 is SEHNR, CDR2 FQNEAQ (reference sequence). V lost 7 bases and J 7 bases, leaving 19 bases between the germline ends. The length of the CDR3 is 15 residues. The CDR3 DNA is TGTGCCAGCACAAAACTTCCGGTCGCTGGTGAAAAACTGTTTTTT. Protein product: CASTKLPVAGEKLFF.

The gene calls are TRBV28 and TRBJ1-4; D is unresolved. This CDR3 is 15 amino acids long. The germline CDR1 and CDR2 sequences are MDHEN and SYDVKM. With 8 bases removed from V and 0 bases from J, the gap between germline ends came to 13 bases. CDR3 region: CASVGRGATNEKLFF. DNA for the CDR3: TGTGCCAGCGTTGGGCGAGGTGCAACTAATGAAAAACTGTTTTTT.

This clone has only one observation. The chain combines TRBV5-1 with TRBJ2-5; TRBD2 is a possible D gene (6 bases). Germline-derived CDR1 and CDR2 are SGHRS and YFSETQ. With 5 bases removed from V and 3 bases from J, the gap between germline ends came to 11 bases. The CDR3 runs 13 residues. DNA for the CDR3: TGCGCCAGCAGGTCTAGCGAGAAAGAGACCCAGTACTTC. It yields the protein CASRSSEKETQYF.

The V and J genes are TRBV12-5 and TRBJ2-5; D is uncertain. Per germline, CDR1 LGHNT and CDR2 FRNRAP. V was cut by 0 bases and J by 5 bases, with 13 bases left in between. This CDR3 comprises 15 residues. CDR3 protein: CASGLVIAWVETQYF. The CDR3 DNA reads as TGTGCTAGTGGTTTGGTAATTGCCTGGGTGGAGACCCAGTACTTC.

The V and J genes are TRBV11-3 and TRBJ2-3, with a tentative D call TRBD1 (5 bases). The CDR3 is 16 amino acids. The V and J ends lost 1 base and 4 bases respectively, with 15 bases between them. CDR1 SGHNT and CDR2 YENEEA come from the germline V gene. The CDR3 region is CASSLGSRVSPDTQYF. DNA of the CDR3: TGTGCCAGCAGCTTAGGGTCCAGGGTGTCCCCAGATACGCAGTATTTT. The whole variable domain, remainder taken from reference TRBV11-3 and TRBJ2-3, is EAGVVQSPRYKIIEKKQPVAFWCNPISGHNTLYWYLQNLGQGPELLIRYENEEAVDDSQLPKDRFSAERLKGVDSTLKIQPAELGDSAVYLCASSLGSRVSPDTQYFGPGTRLTVL.

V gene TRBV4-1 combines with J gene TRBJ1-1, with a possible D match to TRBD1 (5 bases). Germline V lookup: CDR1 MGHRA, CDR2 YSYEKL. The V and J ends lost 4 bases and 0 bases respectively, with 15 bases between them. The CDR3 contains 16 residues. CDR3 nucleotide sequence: TGCGCCAGCAGCCTAACCTGGGGCGCGCTGAACACTGAAGCTTTCTTT. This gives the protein CASSLTWGALNTEAFF.

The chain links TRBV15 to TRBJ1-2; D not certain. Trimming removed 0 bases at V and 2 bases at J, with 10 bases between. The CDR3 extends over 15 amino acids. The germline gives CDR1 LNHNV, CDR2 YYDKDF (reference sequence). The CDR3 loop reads CATSRDLNWNYGYTF. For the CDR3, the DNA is TGTGCCACCAGCAGAGATTTGAATTGGAACTATGGCTACACCTTC.

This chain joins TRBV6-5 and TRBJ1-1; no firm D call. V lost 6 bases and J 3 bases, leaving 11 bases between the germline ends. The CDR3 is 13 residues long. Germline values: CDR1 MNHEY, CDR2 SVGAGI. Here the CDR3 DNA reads TGTGCCAGCAGCCTCCGTTGGGACACTGAAGCTTTCTTT. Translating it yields CASSLRWDTEAFF.

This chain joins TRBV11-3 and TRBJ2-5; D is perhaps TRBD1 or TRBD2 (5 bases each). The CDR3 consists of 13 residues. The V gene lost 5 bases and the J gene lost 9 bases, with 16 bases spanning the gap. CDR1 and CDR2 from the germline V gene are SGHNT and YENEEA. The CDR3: CASSPGPLGAQYF. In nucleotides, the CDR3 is TGTGCCAGCAGCCCCGGGCCCTTGGGGGCCCAGTACTTC.

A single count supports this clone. CDR3 sequence (DNA): TGTGCCAGCAGCTCCGGGGTGATCCGGGAGCTGTTTTTT. It specifies CASSSGVIRELFF. This rearrangement joins TRBV7-2 to TRBJ2-2, with D perhaps matching TRBD2 (5 bases). Trimming cost V 4 bases and J 9 bases, with 12 bases left between them. Per germline, CDR1 SGHTA and CDR2 FQGNSA. The CDR3 has 13 amino acids. The full variable domain, in which reference TRBV7-2 and TRBJ2-2 provide the parts outside the CDR3, is GAGVSQSPSNKVTEKGKDVELRCDPISGHTALYWYRQSLGQGLEFLIYFQGNSAPDKSGLPSDRFSAERTGGSVSTLTIQRTQQEDSAVYLCASSSGVIRELFFGEGSRLTVL.

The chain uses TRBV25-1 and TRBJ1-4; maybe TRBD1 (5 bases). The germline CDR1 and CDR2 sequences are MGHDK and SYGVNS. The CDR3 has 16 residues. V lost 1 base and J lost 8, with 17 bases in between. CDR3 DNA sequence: TGTGCCAGCAGTGAATTGGGCCAGGGTGGAGCAGAAAAACTGTTTTTT. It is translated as CASSELGQGGAEKLFF.

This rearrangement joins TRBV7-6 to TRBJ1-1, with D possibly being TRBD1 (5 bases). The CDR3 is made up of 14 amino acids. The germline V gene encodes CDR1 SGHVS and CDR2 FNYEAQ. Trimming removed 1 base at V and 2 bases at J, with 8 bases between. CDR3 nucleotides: TGTGCCAGCAGCTTAGTGGGGGGTAACACTGAAGCTTTCTTT. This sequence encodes CASSLVGGNTEAFF.

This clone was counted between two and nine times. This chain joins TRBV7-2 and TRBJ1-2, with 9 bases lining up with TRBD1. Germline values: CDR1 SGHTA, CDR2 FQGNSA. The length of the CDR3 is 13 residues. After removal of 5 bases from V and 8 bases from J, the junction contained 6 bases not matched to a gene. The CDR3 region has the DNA TGTGCCAGCAGCCCGGACAGGGGCTGGGGCTACACCTTC. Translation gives CASSPDRGWGYTF.

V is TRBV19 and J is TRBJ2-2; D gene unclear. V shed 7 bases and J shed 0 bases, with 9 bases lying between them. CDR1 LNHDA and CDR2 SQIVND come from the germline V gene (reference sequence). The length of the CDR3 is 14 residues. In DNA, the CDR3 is TGTGCCAGTAATGTCGGAGCGAACACCGGGGAGCTGTTTTTT. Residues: CASNVGANTGELFF. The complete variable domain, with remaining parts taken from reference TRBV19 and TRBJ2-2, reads DGGITQSPKYLFRKEGQNVTLSCEQNLNHDAMYWYRQDPGQGLRLIYYSQIVNDFQKGDIAEGYSVSREKKESFPLTVTSAQKNPTAFYLCASNVGANTGELFFGEGSRLTVL.

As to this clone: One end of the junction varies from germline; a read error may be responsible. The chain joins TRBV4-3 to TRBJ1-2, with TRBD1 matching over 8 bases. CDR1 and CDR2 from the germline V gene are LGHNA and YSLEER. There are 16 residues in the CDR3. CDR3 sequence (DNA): TGCGCCAGCAGCCAAGATTGGAAGTTCGACAGGGGAGGCTGCACCTTC. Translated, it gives CASSQDWKFDRGGCTF.

The CDR3, as DNA: TGTGCCAGCAGGGTAACGACAGGGGGCGGTGAAAAACTGTTTTTT. Translated, it gives CASRVTTGGGEKLFF. V and J are TRBV6-5 and TRBJ1-4, with 10 nucleotides matching TRBD1. The CDR3 spans 15 residues. The V gene's germline CDR1 is MNHEY and CDR2 SVGAGI. With V trimmed by 6 bases and J by 7 bases, 8 bases remained unmatched.

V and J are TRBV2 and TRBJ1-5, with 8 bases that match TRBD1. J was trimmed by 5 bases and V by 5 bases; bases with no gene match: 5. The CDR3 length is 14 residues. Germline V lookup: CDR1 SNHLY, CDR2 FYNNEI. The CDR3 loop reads CASSPTGGYQPQHF. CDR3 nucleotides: TGTGCCAGCAGTCCTACAGGGGGTTATCAGCCCCAGCATTTT.

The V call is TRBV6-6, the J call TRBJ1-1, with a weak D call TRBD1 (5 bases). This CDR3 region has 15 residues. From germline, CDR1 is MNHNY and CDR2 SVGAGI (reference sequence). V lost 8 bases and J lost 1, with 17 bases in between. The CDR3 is CASRRFQGTNTEAFF. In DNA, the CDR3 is TGTGCCAGCCGGCGGTTTCAGGGCACGAACACTGAAGCTTTCTTT.

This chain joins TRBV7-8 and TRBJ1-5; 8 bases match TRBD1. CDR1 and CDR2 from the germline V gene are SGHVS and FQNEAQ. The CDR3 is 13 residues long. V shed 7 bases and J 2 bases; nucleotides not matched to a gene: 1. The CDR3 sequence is CASTGGGNQPQHF. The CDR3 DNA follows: TGTGCCAGCACAGGGGGCGGCAATCAGCCCCAGCATTTT.

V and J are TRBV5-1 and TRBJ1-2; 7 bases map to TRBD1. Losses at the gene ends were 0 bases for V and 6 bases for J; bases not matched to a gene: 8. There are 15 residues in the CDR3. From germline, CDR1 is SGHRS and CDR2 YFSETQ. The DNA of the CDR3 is TGCGCCAGCAGCTTGGTTGTGACAGGGATAGATGGCTACACCTTC. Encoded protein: CASSLVVTGIDGYTF.

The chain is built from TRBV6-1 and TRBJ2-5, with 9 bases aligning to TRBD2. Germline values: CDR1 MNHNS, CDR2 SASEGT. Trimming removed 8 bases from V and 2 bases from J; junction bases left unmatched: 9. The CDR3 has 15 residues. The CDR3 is CASQMSSGAQETQYF. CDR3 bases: TGTGCCAGCCAGATGTCTAGCGGGGCTCAAGAGACCCAGTACTTC.